Below, one T cell receptor beta chain is given with its context. The V gene's germline CDR1 is MDHEN and CDR2 SYDVKM. CDR3 length: 15 residues. Between the trimmed V and J ends, which lost 6 bases and 2 bases, there was a span of 14 bases. This entry comes from a study of blood T cell repertoires in COVID-19. On the study more broadly: Acute and convalescent COVID-19 samples came from the United States, Italy and Spain. T cells, B-cell-depleted T cells, or PBMCs provided the cDNA or gDNA that served as material.

Methods used by the authors: By means of reference gene primer amplification, nucleated cell counts were estimated. The data were produced by immunoSEQ multiplex PCR, yet TCRdb's version contains in-frame clones alone and is incomplete. The V and J calls and the clone size are those of that table, but D and trimming were determined from the DNA. The sample has tens of thousands of clones; approximately 86% are singletons. The chain carries TRBV28 and TRBJ1-5; TRBD1 is a possible D gene (6 bases). The sequence derives from a man aged 70 or older with acute or convalescent COVID-19. The sample taken for sequencing was peripheral blood. In nucleotides, the CDR3 is TGTGCCAGCAGGGGGAACAGGGTAGGCAATCAGCCCCAGCATTTT. Translating gives CASRGNRVGNQPQHF.